This TCR beta chain was observed in a study of shared clonotypes between healthy human individuals. About this clone itself: The identical CDR3 is also encoded by other nucleotide sequences in the sample.

The data were produced by immunoSEQ multiplex PCR, yet TCRdb's version contains in-frame clones alone and is incomplete. The sample yields some 900,000 clones, less than 85% seen once. The V and J ends lost 8 bases and 1 base respectively, with 11 bases between them. Per the germline V gene, CDR1 is ENHRY and CDR2 is SYGVKD. This CDR3 region has 13 residues. This chain joins TRBV10-3 and TRBJ1-1; TRBD1 is a possible D gene (5 bases). What was sequenced was memory CD4+ T cells sorted from blood. The subset: CD45RA-negative fraction. This TCR derives from a man younger than 30 in good health. The CDR3 region has the DNA TGTGCCATCTCCCGGGACGGGAACACTGAAGCTTTCTTT. This codes for CAISRDGNTEAFF.